This TCR beta chain was recorded in a study of CD8+ T cells in alopecia areata. Study-level results: Among the cells sequenced in scalp samples are also the resident alphabeta T cells of normal skin. Lesional scalp, notably in alopecia totalis/universalis, had clonality above that of normal scalp.

RNA was extracted and reverse transcribed into cDNA as the sequencing template. The data were produced by immunoSEQ multiplex PCR, yet TCRdb's version contains in-frame clones alone and is incomplete. The table shows 110,000 or so clones, with approximately 59% occurring only once. This clone has more than one count but fewer than ten. Its matching antigen is unknown. Sorting from PBMCs produced CD4+ and CD8+ T cells. The sequenced sample consisted of CD8+ T cells sorted from blood. This clonotype originated in a human donor in good health.

Here the CDR3 DNA reads TGTGCCAGTAGGCCGGGACAGGAGGTCCTCTATGGCTACACCTTC. Protein product: CASRPGQEVLYGYTF. The rearrangement joins TRBV19 to TRBJ1-2, with 8 bases matching TRBD1. The length of the CDR3 is 15 residues. From germline, CDR1 is LNHDA and CDR2 SQIVND (reference sequence). The ends lost 6 bases at V and 4 bases at J; junction bases unmatched: 10.